What follows is one TCR beta chain and its context. The target antigen is unknown. This entry comes from a study of cytomegalovirus exposure and HLA in healthy donors. Study results and caveats: Subsequent analysis found a tendency for first-cohort TCR clusters to co-occur within the 90 to 150 validation repertoires. The authors confirmed in vitro that a few CMV-associated chains were specific for CMV antigens. The classifier reportedly diagnosed cytomegalovirus status with high specificity and sensitivity.

CDR1 and CDR2 (germline): SEHNR, FQNEAQ (reference sequence). V was shortened by 1 base and J by 9 bases, with 7 bases between the two germline ends. The CDR3 loop spans 12 amino acids. Profiling relied on immunoSEQ multiplex PCR, and the TCRdb table lists in-frame clones only, not all of them. In the table there are 60,000 to 80,000 clones, about 94% of which are singletons. The V call is TRBV7-9, the J call TRBJ2-1; D is unresolved. Input material: PBMCs. The TCR was taken from a young woman in good health and CMV-seropositive. As DNA, the CDR3 is TGTGCCAGCAGCTTAGGTTCCAGTGAGCAGTTCTTC. Its translation is CASSLGSSEQFF.